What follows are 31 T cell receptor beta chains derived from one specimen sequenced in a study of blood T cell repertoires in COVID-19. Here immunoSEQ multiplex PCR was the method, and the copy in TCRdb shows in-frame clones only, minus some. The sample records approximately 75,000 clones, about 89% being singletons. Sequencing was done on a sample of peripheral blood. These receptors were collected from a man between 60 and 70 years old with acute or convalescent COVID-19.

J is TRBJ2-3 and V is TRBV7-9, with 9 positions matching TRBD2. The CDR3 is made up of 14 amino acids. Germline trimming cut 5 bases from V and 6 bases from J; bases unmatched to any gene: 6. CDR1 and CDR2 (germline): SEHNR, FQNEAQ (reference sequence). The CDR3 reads CASSPGLAADTQYF. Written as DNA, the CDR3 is TGTGCCAGCAGCCCGGGACTAGCAGCCGATACGCAGTATTTT. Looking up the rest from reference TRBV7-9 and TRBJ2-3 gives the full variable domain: DTGVSQNPRHKITKRGQNVTFRCDPISEHNRLYWYRQTLGQGPEFLTYFQNEAQLEKSRLLSDRFSAERPKGSFSTLEIQRTEQGDSAMYLCASSPGLAADTQYFGPGTRLTVL.

The CDR3 nucleotides read TGCGCCAGCAGCTTCCGGGATACTAGCGTGGGAGAGACCCAGTACTTC. Translation: CASSFRDTSVGETQYF. This chain links TRBV5-1 with TRBJ2-5; 7 bases agree with TRBD2. Germline V gives CDR1 SGHRS, CDR2 YFSETQ. V gave up 2 bases and J gave up 4 bases; unmatched junction bases: 11. The CDR3 runs to 16 residues.

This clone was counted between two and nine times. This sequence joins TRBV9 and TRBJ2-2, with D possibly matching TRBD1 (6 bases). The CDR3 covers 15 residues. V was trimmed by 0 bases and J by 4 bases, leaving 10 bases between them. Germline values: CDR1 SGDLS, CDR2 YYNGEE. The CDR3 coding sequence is TGTGCCAGCAGCGTAGCAGGGGCCCCCACCGGGGAGCTGTTTTTT. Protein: CASSVAGAPTGELFF. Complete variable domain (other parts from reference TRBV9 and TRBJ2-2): DSGVTQTPKHLITATGQRVTLRCSPRSGDLSVYWYQQSLDQGLQFLIQYYNGEERAKGNILERFSAQQFPDLHSELNLSSLELGDSALYFCASSVAGAPTGELFFGEGSRLTVL.

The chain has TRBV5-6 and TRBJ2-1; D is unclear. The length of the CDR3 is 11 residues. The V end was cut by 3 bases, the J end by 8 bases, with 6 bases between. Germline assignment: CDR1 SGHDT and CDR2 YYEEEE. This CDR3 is CASSSEYEQFF. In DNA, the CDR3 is TGTGCCAGCAGCTCAGAATATGAGCAGTTCTTC.

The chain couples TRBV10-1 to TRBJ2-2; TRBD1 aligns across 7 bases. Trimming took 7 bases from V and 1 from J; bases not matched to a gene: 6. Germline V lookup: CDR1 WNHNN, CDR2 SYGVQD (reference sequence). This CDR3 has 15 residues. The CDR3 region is CASNTGVGNTGELFF. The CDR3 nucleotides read TGCGCCAGCAATACAGGGGTCGGGAACACCGGGGAGCTGTTTTTT.

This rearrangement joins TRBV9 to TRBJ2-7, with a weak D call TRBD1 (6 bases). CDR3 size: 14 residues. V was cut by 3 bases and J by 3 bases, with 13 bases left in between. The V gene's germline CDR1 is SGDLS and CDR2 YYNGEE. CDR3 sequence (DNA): TGTGCCAGCAGCGGGACAGCTTTAGGCTACGAGCAGTACTTC. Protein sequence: CASSGTALGYEQYF.

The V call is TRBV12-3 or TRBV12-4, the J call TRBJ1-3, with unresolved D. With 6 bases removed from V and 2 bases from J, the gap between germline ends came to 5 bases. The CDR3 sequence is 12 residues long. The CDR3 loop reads CASSPPGNTIYF. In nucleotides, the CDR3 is TGTGCCAGCAGCCCTCCTGGAAACACCATATATTTT.

The CDR3 spells CASSVSGGTSGELFF. The CDR3 coding sequence is TGTGCCAGCAGCGTATCAGGCGGGACTTCCGGGGAGCTGTTTTTT. The rearrangement links TRBV9 to TRBJ2-2; the D gene is possibly TRBD2 (6 bases). Deletions cut 1 base from V and 6 bases from J, with 13 bases between. The CDR3 is 15 residues long. Germline CDR1 and CDR2: SGDLS and YYNGEE.

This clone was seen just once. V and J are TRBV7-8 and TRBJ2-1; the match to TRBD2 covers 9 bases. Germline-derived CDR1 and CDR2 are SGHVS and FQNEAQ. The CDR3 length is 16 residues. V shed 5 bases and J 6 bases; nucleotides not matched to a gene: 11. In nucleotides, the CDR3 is TGTGCCAGCAGCCAGTTCGGGACTAGCCGGTCCAATGAGCAGTTCTTC. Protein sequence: CASSQFGTSRSNEQFF. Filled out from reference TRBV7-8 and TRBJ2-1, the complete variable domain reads GAGVSQSPRYKVAKRGQDVALRCDPISGHVSLFWYQQALGQGPEFLTYFQNEAQLDKSGLPSDRFFAERPEGSVSTLKIQRTQQEDSAVYLCASSQFGTSRSNEQFFGPGTRLTVL.

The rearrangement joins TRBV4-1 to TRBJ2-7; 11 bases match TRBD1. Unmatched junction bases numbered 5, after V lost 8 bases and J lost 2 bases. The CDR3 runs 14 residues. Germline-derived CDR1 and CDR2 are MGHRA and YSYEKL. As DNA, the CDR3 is TGCGCCAGCGCTCCGGGACAGGGGGCCTACGAGCAGTACTTC. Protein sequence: CASAPGQGAYEQYF.

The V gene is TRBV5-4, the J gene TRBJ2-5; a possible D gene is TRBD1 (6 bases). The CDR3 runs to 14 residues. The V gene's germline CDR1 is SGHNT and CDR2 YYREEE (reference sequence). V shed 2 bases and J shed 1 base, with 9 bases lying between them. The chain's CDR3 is CASSFRDTQETQYF. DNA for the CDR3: TGTGCCAGCAGCTTTCGGGACACCCAAGAGACCCAGTACTTC. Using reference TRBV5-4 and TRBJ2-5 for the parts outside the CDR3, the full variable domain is ETGVTQSPTHLIKTRGQQVTLRCSSQSGHNTVSWYQQALGQGPQFIFQYYREEENGRGNFPPRFSGLQFPNYSSELNVNALELDDSALYLCASSFRDTQETQYFGPGTRLLVL.

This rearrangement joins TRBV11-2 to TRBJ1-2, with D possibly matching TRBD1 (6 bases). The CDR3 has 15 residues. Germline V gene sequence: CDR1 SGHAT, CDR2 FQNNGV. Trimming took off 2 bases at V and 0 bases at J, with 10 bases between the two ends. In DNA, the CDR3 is TGTGCCAGCAGCTTATCCGGGACACCTAACTATGGCTACACCTTC. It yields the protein CASSLSGTPNYGYTF.

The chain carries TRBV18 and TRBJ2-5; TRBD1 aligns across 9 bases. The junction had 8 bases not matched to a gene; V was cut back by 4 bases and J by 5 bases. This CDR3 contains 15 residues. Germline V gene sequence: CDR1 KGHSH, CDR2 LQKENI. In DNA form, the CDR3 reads TGTGCCAGCTCACACTACAGGGGGCGCGATGAGACCCAGTACTTC. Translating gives CASSHYRGRDETQYF.

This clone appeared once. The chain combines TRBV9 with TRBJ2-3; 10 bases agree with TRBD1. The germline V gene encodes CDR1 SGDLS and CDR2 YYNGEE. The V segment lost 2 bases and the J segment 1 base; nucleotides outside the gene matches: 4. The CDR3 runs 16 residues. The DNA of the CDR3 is TGTGCCAGCAGCGTTCGACAGGGGGCCGGCACAGATACGCAGTATTTT. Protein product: CASSVRQGAGTDTQYF.

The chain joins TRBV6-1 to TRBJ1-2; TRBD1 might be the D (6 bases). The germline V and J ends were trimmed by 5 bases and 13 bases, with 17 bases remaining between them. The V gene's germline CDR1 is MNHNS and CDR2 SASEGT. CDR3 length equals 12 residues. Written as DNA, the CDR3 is TGTGCCAGCAGTCAACCTACAGGGCCTGGCACCTTC. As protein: CASSQPTGPGTF.

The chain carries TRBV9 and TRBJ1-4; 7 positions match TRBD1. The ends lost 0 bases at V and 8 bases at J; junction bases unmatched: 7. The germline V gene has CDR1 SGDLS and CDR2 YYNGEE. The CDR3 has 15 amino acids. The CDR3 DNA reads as TGTGCCAGCAGCGTAGGAACAGGGGATTGGGAAAAACTGTTTTTT. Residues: CASSVGTGDWEKLFF.

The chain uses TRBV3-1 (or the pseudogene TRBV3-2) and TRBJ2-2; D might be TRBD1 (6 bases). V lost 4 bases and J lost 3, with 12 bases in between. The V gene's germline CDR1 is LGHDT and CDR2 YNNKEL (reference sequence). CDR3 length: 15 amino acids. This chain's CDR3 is CASSPTGLDTGELFF. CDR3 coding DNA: TGTGCCAGCAGCCCCACAGGGTTGGACACCGGGGAGCTGTTTTTT.

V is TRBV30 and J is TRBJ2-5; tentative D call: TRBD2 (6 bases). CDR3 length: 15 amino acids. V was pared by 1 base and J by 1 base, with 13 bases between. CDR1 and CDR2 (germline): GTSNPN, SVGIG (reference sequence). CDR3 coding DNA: TGTGCCTGGAGTGCTTTGGGGGGTTTCCAAGAGACCCAGTACTTC. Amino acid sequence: CAWSALGGFQETQYF.

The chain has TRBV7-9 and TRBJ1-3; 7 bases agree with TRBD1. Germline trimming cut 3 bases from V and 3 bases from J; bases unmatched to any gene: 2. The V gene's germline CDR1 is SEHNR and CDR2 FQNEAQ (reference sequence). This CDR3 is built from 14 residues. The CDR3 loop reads CASSLTGYGNTIYF. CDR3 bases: TGTGCCAGCAGCTTGACAGGGTATGGAAACACCATATATTTT.

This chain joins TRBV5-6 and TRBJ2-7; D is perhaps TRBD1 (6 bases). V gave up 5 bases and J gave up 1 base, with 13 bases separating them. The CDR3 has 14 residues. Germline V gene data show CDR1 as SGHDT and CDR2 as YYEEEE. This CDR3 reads CASSSQGGSYEQYF. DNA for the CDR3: TGTGCCAGCAGTTCACAGGGTGGGTCCTACGAGCAGTACTTC. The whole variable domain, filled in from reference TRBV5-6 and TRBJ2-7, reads DAGVTQSPTHLIKTRGQQVTLRCSPKSGHDTVSWYQQALGQGPQFIFQYYEEEERQRGNFPDRFSGHQFPNYSSELNVNALLLGDSALYLCASSSQGGSYEQYFGPGTRLTVT.

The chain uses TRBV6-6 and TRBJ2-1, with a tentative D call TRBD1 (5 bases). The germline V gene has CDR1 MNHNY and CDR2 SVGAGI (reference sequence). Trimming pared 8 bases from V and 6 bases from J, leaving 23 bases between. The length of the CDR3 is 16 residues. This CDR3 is CASALPPGQGINEQFF. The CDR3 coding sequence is TGTGCCAGCGCTCTCCCCCCCGGACAAGGCATCAATGAGCAGTTCTTC.

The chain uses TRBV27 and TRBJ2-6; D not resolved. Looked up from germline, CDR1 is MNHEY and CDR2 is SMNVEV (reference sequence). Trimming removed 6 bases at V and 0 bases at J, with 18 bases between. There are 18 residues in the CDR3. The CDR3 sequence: CASRKLPKLGSGANVLTF. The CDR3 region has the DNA TGTGCCAGCAGAAAATTACCTAAACTCGGCTCTGGGGCCAACGTCCTGACTTTC.

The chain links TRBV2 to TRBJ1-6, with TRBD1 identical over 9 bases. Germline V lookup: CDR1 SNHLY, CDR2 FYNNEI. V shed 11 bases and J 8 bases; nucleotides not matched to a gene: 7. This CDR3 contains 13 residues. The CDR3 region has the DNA TGTGCCTTCCAGACAGGGGGGGATTCACCCCTCCACTTT. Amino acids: CAFQTGGDSPLHF.

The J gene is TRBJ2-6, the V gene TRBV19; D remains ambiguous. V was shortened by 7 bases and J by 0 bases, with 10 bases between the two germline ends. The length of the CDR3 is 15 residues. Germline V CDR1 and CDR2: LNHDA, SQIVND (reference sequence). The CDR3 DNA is TGTGCCAGTACTCCTCAGTTCTCTGGGGCCAACGTCCTGACTTTC. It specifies CASTPQFSGANVLTF.

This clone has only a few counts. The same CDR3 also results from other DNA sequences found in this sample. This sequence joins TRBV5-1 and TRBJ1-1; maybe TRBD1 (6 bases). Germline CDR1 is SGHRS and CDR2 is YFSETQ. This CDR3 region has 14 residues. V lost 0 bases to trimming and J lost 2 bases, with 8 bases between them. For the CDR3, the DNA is TGCGCCAGCAGCTTGGGACAGGCTAACACTGAAGCTTTCTTT. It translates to CASSLGQANTEAFF.

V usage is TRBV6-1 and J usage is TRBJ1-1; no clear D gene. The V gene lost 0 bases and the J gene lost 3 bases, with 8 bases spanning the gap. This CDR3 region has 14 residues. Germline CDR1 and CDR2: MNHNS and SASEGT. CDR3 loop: CASSEANRYTEAFF. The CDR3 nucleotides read TGTGCCAGCAGTGAAGCGAACAGATACACTGAAGCTTTCTTT.

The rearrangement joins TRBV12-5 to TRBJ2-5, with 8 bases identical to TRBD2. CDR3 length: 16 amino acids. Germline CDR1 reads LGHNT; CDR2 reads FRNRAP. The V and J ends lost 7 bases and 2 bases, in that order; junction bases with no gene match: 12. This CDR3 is CASADSKREWQETQYF. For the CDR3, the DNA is TGTGCTAGTGCTGACTCCAAGCGGGAGTGGCAAGAGACCCAGTACTTC.

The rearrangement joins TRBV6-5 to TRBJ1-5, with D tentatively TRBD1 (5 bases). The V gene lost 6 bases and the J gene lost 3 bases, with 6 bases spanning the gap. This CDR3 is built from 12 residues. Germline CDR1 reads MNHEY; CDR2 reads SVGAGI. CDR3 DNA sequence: TGTGCCAGCAGGGGGCCCAATCAGCCCCAGCATTTT. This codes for CASRGPNQPQHF.

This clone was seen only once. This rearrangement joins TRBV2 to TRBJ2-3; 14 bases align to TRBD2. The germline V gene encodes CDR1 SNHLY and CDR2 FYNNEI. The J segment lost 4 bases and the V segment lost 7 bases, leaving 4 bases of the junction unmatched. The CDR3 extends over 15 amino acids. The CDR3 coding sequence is TGTGCCAGCACTGCGACTAGCGGGGGGGCAGATACGCAGTATTTT. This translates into CASTATSGGADTQYF. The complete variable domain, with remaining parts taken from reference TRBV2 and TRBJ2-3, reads EPEVTQTPSHQVTQMGQEVILRCVPISNHLYFYWYRQILGQKVEFLVSFYNNEISEKSEIFDDQFSVERPDGSNFTLKIRSTKLEDSAMYFCASTATSGGADTQYFGPGTRLTVL.

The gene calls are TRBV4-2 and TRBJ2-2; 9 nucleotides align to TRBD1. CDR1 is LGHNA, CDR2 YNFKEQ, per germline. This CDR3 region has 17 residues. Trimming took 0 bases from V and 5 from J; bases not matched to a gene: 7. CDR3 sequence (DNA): TGTGCCAGCAGCCAAGAAGCACGACAGGGGGGAACCGGGGAGCTGTTTTTT. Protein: CASSQEARQGGTGELFF.

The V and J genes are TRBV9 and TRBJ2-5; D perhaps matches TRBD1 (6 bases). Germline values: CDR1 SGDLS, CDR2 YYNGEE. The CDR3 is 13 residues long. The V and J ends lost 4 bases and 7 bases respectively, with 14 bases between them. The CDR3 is CASSSEGVVTQYF. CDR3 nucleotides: TGTGCCAGCAGCTCCGAGGGGGTTGTGACCCAGTACTTC.